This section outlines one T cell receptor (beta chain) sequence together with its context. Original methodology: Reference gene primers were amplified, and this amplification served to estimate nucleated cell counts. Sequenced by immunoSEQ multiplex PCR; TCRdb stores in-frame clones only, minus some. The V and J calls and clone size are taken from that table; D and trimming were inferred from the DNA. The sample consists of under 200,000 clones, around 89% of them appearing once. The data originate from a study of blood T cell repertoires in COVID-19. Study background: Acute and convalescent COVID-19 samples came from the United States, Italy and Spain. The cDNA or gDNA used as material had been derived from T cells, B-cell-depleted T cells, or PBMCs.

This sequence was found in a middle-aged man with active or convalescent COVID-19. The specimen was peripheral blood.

Written as DNA, the CDR3 is TGCGCCAGCAGCCAAGTCGAGCGATCCAGCTCCTACAATGAGCAGTTCTTC. Protein sequence: CASSQVERSSSYNEQFF. The chain couples TRBV4-1 to TRBJ2-1; D is ambiguous. The V end lost 1 base, the J end lost 0 bases, and 13 bases lay between the germline ends. This CDR3 is 17 amino acids long. CDR1 and CDR2 from the germline V gene are MGHRA and YSYEKL.